This T cell receptor beta chain was found in a study of radiotherapy plus CTLA-4 blockade in lung cancer. Study background: Patients showed objective responses in 15% to 20% of cases, and disease control was achieved by roughly 30%.

The CDR3 runs to 16 residues. Trimming took 3 bases from V and 1 from J, leaving 16 bases between them. CDR1 is LNHDA, CDR2 SQIVND, per germline (reference sequence). Generated by immunoSEQ multiplex PCR, the TCRdb table keeps only in-frame clones and is missing some. The data contain approximately 99,000 clones, about 91% of them singletons. Points from the study as a whole: Reportedly, early blood T cell clone dynamics best predicted response, with interferon-beta.

A remark on this clone: What it binds is not known.

V usage is TRBV19 and J usage is TRBJ2-7; TRBD1 is a possible D gene (7 bases). The receptor was isolated from a human donor with non-small cell lung cancer that progressed on radiotherapy plus ipilimumab. This specimen consisted of peripheral blood, obtained from a patient treated with radiotherapy plus ipilimumab. The CDR3 region is CASSIRGAGQSYEQYF. The DNA for the CDR3 is TGTGCCAGTAGTATCAGGGGGGCGGGACAGTCCTACGAGCAGTACTTC.